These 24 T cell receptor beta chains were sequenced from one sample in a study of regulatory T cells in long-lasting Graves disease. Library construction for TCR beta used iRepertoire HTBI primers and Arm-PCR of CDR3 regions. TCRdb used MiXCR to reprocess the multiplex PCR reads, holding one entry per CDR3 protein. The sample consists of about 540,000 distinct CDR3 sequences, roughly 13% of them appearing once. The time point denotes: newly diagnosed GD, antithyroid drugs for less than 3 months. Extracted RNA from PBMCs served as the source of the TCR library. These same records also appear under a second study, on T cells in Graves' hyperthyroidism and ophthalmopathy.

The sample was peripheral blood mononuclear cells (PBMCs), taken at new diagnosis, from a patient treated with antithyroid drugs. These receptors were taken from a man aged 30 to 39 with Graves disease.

DNA for the CDR3: TGTGCCAGCAGTGGGACAGGGGGCTCTGGGGCCAACGTCCTGACTTTC. It specifies CASSGTGGSGANVLTF. V gene TRBV6-4 combines with J gene TRBJ2-6, with TRBD1 matching over 10 bases. Germline V CDR1 and CDR2: MRHNA, SNTAGT. V lost 4 bases to trimming and J lost 0 bases; unmatched junction nucleotides: 0. CDR3 length equals 16 residues.

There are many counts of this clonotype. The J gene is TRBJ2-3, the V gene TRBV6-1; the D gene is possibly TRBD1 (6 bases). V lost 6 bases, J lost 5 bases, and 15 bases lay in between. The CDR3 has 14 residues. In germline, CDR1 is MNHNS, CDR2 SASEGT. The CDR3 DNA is TGTGCCAGCAGGGGCGACCTACAGGGAGATACGCAGTATTTT. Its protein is CASRGDLQGDTQYF.

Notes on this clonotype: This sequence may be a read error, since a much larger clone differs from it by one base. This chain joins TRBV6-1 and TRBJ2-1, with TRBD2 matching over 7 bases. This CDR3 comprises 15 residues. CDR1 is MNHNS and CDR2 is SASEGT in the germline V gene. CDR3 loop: CASSTPLGGFNERFF. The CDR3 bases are TGTGCCAGCAGTACCCCGCTCGGGGGGTTTAATGAGCGGTTCTTC.

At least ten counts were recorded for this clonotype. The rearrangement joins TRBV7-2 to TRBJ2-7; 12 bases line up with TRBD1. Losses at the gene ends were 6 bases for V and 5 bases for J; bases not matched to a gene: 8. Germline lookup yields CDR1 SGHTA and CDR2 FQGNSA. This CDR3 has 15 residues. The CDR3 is CASREGQGARDEQYF. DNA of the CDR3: TGTGCCAGCAGAGAGGGACAGGGGGCGCGGGACGAGCAGTACTTC.

The CDR3: CASSQDHRTSGRGYNEQFF. The CDR3 bases are TGTGCCAGCAGCCAAGATCATCGGACTAGCGGGAGAGGATACAATGAGCAGTTCTTC. The chain has TRBV14 and TRBJ2-1; 13 bases are a match to TRBD2. The trim removed 0 bases at V and 4 bases at J, leaving 9 bases unmatched. Germline V gene sequence: CDR1 SGHDN, CDR2 FVKESK. This CDR3 is 19 amino acids long.

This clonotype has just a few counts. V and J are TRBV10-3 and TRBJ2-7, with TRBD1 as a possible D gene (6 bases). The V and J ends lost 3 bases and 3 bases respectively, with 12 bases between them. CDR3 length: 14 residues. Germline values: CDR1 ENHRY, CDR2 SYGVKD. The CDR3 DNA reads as TGTGCCATCAGTGACGACAGGCCCTACTACGAGCAGTACTTC. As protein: CAISDDRPYYEQYF.

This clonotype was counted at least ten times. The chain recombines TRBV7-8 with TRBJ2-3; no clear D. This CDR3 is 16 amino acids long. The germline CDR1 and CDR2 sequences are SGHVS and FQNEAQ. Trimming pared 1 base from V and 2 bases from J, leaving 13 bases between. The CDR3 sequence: CASSLGTGYHTDTQYF. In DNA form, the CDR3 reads TGTGCCAGCAGCTTAGGGACCGGATACCACACAGATACGCAGTATTTT.

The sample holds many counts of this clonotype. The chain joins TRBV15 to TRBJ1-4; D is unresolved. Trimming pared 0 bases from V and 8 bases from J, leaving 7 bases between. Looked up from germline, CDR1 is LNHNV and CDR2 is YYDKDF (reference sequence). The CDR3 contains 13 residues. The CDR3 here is CATSRETDEKLFF. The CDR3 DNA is TGTGCCACCAGCAGAGAAACGGACGAAAAACTGTTTTTT.

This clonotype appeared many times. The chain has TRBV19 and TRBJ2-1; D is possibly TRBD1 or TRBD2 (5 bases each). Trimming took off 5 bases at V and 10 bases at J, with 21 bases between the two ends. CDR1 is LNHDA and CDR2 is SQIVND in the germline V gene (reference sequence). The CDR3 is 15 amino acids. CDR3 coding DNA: TGTGCCAGTAGTCGAAGAGGGGTGACTGGACTGGAGCAGTTCTTC. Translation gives CASSRRGVTGLEQFF. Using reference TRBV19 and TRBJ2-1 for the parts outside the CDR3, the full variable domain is DGGITQSPKYLFRKEGQNVTLSCEQNLNHDAMYWYRQDPGQGLRLIYYSQIVNDFQKGDIAEGYSVSREKKESFPLTVTSAQKNPTAFYLCASSRRGVTGLEQFFGPGTRLTVL.

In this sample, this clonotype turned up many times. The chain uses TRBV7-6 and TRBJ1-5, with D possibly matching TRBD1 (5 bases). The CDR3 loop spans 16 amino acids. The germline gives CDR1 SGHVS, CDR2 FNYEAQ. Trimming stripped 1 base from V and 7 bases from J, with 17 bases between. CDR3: CASSLGGRQGGQPQHF. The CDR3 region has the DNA TGTGCCAGCAGCTTAGGGGGGAGGCAGGGCGGCCAGCCCCAGCATTTT.

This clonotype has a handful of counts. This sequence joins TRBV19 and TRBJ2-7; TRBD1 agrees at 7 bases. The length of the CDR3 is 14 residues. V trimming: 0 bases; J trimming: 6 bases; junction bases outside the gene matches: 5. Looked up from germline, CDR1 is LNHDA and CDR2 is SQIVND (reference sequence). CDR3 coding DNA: TGTGCCAGTAGTATAGATCGAACAGGGGCCGAGCAGTACTTC. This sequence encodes CASSIDRTGAEQYF.

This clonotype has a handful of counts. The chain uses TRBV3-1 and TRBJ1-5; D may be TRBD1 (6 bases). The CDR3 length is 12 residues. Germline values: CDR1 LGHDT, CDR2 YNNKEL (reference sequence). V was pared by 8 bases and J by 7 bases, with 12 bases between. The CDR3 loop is CASGGRGQPQHF. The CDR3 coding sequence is TGTGCCAGCGGGGGGCGAGGACAGCCCCAGCATTTT.

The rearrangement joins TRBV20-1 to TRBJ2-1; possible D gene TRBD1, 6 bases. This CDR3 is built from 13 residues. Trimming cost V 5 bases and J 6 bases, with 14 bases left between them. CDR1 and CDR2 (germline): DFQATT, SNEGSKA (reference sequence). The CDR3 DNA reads TGCAGTGCTTTTGGACAGACCCCCAATGAGCAGTTCTTC. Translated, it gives CSAFGQTPNEQFF.

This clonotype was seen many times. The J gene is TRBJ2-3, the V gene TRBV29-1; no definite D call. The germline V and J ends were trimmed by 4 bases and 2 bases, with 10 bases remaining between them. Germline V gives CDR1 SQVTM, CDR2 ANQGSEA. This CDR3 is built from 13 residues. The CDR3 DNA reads TGCAGCGTTGCGACGGGTTACACAGATACGCAGTATTTT. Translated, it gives CSVATGYTDTQYF.

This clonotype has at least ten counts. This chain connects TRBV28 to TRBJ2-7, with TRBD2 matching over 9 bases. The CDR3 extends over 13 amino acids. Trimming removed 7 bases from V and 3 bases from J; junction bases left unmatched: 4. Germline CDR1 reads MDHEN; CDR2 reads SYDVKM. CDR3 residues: CASTPTSGYEQYF. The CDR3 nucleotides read TGTGCCAGCACCCCGACTAGCGGCTACGAGCAGTACTTC.

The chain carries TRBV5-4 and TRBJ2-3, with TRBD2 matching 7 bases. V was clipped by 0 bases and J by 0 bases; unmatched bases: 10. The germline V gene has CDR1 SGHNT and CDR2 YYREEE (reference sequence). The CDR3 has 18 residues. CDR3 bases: TGTGCCAGCAGCTTGGCTGGGACTATTCTATCTAGCACAGATACGCAGTATTTT. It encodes CASSLAGTILSSTDTQYF.

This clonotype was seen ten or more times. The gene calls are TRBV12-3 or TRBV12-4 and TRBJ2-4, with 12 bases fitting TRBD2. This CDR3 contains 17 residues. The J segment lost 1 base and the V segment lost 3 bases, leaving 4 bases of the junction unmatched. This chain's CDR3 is CASSFRLAGGAKNIQYF. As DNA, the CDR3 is TGTGCCAGCAGTTTCCGGCTAGCGGGAGGGGCCAAAAACATTCAGTACTTC.

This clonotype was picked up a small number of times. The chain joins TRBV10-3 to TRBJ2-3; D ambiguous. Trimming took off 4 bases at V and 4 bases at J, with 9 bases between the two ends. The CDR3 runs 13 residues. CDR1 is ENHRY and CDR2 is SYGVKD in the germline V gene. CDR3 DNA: TGTGCCATCAGTGGTGGTGAGTCAGATACGCAGTATTTT. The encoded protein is CAISGGESDTQYF.

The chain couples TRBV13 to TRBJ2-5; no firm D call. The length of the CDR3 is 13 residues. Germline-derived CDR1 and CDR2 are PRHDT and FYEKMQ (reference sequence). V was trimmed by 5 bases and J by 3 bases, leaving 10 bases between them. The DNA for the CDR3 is TGTGCCAGCAGCGAGGACCTAGAAGAGACCCAGTACTTC. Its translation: CASSEDLEETQYF.

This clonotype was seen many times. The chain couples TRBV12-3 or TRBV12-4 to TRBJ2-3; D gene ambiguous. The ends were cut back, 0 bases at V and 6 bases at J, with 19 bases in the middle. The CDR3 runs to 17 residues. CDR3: CASSLARELPNIDTQYF. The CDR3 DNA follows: TGTGCCAGCAGTTTAGCGCGTGAACTACCAAACATCGATACGCAGTATTTT.

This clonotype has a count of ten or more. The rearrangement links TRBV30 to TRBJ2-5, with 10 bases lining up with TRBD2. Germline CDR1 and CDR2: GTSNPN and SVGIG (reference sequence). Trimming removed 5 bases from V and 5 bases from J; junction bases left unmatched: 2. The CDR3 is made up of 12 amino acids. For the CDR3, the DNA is TGTGCCTGGGGGGGACTAGCGGAGACCCAGTACTTC. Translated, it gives CAWGGLAETQYF.

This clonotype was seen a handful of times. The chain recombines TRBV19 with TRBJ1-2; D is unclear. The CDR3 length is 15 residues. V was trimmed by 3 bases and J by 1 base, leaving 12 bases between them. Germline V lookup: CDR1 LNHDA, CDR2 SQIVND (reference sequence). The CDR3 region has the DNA TGTGCCAGTAGTATGGCCCGATCGAATAACTATGGCTACACCTTC. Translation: CASSMARSNNYGYTF. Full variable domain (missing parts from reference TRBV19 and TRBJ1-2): DGGITQSPKYLFRKEGQNVTLSCEQNLNHDAMYWYRQDPGQGLRLIYYSQIVNDFQKGDIAEGYSVSREKKESFPLTVTSAQKNPTAFYLCASSMARSNNYGYTFGSGTRLTVV.

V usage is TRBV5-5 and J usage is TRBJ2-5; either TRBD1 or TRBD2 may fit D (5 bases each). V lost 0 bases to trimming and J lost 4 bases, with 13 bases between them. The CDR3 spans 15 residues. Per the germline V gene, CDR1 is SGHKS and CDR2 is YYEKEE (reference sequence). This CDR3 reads CASSLAGASGETQYF. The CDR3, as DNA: TGTGCCAGCAGCTTGGCCGGGGCATCGGGAGAGACCCAGTACTTC.

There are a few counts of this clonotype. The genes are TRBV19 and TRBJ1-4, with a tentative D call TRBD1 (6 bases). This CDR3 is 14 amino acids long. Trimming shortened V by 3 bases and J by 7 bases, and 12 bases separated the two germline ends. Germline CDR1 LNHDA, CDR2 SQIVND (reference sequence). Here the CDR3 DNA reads TGTGCCAGTAGTATCACGGGGGCGAGTGAAAAACTGTTTTTT. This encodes CASSITGASEKLFF.